One and the same sample provided the 17 T cell receptor beta chains below, sequenced in a study of blood T cell repertoires in COVID-19. Measured with immunoSEQ multiplex PCR; TCRdb has only the in-frame clones, and not every one. This repertoire shows around 26,000 clones, 82% found once; its top ten account for more than 6.5%. The sequencing sample was made of peripheral blood. These receptor sequences come from a human donor in a cohort sampled during active COVID-19.

V usage is TRBV9 and J usage is TRBJ2-3; 10 nucleotides line up with TRBD2. Germline assignment: CDR1 SGDLS and CDR2 YYNGEE. The CDR3 is 16 residues long. Trimming cost V 4 bases and J 4 bases; bases outside gene matches: 9. Written as DNA, the CDR3 is TGTGCCAGCAGCTTCAGCGGGAGGGTTACTTCAGATACGCAGTATTTT. It is translated as CASSFSGRVTSDTQYF.

A few counts support this clone. This sequence joins TRBV7-2 and TRBJ1-1, with 7 bases lining up with TRBD1. Germline loops: CDR1 SGHTA, CDR2 FQGNSA. V was pared by 1 base and J by 6 bases, with 8 bases of the junction left unmatched. This CDR3 has 15 amino acids. The CDR3 nucleotides read TGTGCCAGCAGCTTAGTTTGGGGGCAGGGGGCTGAAGCTTTCTTT. Translating gives CASSLVWGQGAEAFF. Full variable domain (outside the CDR3, taken from reference TRBV7-2 and TRBJ1-1): GAGVSQSPSNKVTEKGKDVELRCDPISGHTALYWYRQSLGQGLEFLIYFQGNSAPDKSGLPSDRFSAERTGGSVSTLTIQRTQQEDSAVYLCASSLVWGQGAEAFFGQGTRLTVV.

This clone came up once. The rearrangement uses TRBV11-3 and TRBJ2-7; D gene unclear. Germline V gene data show CDR1 as SGHNT and CDR2 as YENEEA. The CDR3 sequence is 14 residues long. V was pared by 0 bases and J by 6 bases, with 12 bases between. Here the CDR3 reads CASSLETILGEQYF. The CDR3 DNA sequence: TGTGCCAGCAGCTTAGAAACTATCTTAGGCGAGCAGTACTTC. The entire variable domain, with the rest obtained from reference TRBV11-3 and TRBJ2-7, is as follows: EAGVVQSPRYKIIEKKQPVAFWCNPISGHNTLYWYLQNLGQGPELLIRYENEEAVDDSQLPKDRFSAERLKGVDSTLKIQPAELGDSAVYLCASSLETILGEQYFGPGTRLTVT.

The chain carries TRBV15 and TRBJ1-1, with D possibly matching TRBD1 (6 bases). V shed 0 bases and J shed 4 bases, with 9 bases lying between them. The germline CDR1 and CDR2 sequences are LNHNV and YYDKDF (reference sequence). The length of the CDR3 is 14 residues. CDR3 sequence (DNA): TGTGCCACCAGCAGAGATACAGGGACCACTGAAGCTTTCTTT. This encodes CATSRDTGTTEAFF.

The chain links TRBV5-8 to TRBJ1-2; tentative D call: TRBD1 (6 bases). The CDR3 totals 13 residues. From germline, CDR1 is SGHTS and CDR2 YDEGEE. V gave up 0 bases and J gave up 7 bases, with 10 bases separating them. In nucleotides, the CDR3 is TGTGCCAGCAGCTTGGCCTCAGGGGTTGGCTACACCTTC. This encodes CASSLASGVGYTF.

The genes are TRBV2 and TRBJ2-7; 9 bases align to TRBD2. V shed 3 bases, J shed 2 bases, and the junction held 5 bases outside the gene matches. The CDR3 consists of 15 residues. CDR1 and CDR2 from the germline V gene are SNHLY and FYNNEI. Here the CDR3 reads CASSELRGGPYEQYF. The CDR3 region has the DNA TGTGCCAGCAGTGAGTTGCGGGGGGGCCCCTACGAGCAGTACTTC. The whole variable domain, remainder taken from reference TRBV2 and TRBJ2-7, is EPEVTQTPSHQVTQMGQEVILRCVPISNHLYFYWYRQILGQKVEFLVSFYNNEISEKSEIFDDQFSVERPDGSNFTLKIRSTKLEDSAMYFCASSELRGGPYEQYFGPGTRLTVT.

This chain links TRBV27 with TRBJ2-6, with TRBD1 matching over 10 bases. J gave up 4 bases and V 2 bases, and 5 bases lay outside the gene matches. In germline, CDR1 is MNHEY, CDR2 SMNVEV (reference sequence). The CDR3 is made up of 17 amino acids. This chain's CDR3 is CASSLRGTGAGANVLTF. The CDR3 DNA reads as TGTGCCAGCAGTTTACGCGGGACAGGGGCAGGGGCCAACGTCCTGACTTTC.

The J gene is TRBJ2-3, the V gene TRBV27, with 8 bases lining up with TRBD2. The CDR3 is made up of 19 amino acids. CDR1 and CDR2 (germline): MNHEY, SMNVEV (reference sequence). The V gene end was trimmed by 6 bases and the J gene end by 0 bases; junction bases not matched to a gene: 17. The CDR3 coding sequence is TGTGCCAGCAGCTCAATTACTGGCGGGGGGTCTACTAGCACAGATACGCAGTATTTT. Its translation is CASSSITGGGSTSTDTQYF.

The gene calls are TRBV3-1 (or the pseudogene TRBV3-2) and TRBJ2-2; D is uncertain. V gave up 0 bases and J gave up 1 base, with 6 bases separating them. Per the germline V gene, CDR1 is LGHDT and CDR2 is YNNKEL (reference sequence). The CDR3 length is 15 residues. CDR3 DNA: TGTGCCAGCAGCCAAGATGGGCGGAACACCGGGGAGCTGTTTTTT. As protein: CASSQDGRNTGELFF.

This CDR3 reads CSVASYGYTF. The DNA of the CDR3 is TGCAGCGTTGCCTCCTATGGCTACACCTTC. The chain carries TRBV29-1 and TRBJ1-2; D unresolved. From germline, CDR1 is SQVTM and CDR2 ANQGSEA. Trimming cost V 4 bases and J 4 bases, with 4 bases left between them. The CDR3 totals 10 residues.

V gene TRBV10-2 combines with J gene TRBJ1-5; D is possibly TRBD1 (5 bases). V shed 6 bases and J shed 6 bases, with 12 bases lying between them. In germline, CDR1 is WSHSY, CDR2 SAAADI. CDR3 length: 13 residues. The CDR3 spells CASSLGQGQPQHF. For the CDR3, the DNA is TGCGCCAGCAGCCTTGGTCAGGGTCAGCCCCAGCATTTT.

This rearrangement joins TRBV5-1 to TRBJ2-1, with 11 bases matching TRBD2. J lost 9 bases, V lost 6 bases, and 14 bases had no gene match. The CDR3 is made up of 16 amino acids. Germline V lookup: CDR1 SGHRS, CDR2 YFSETQ. The DNA of the CDR3 is TGCGCCAGCATCCCCGTCGGTAGCGGGGGGGAAGGTGAGCAGTTCTTC. This sequence encodes CASIPVGSGGEGEQFF.

The chain links TRBV15 to TRBJ1-1, with D uncertain. V gave up 0 bases and J gave up 1 base, with 9 bases separating them. This CDR3 spans 15 amino acids. Germline V CDR1 and CDR2: LNHNV, YYDKDF (reference sequence). The CDR3 DNA reads TGTGCCACCAGCAGAGATCGGGAGGGGAACACTGAAGCTTTCTTT. Its translation: CATSRDREGNTEAFF.

The rearrangement links TRBV7-9 to TRBJ2-3; possibly TRBD1 for D (6 bases). The CDR3 is 15 residues long. The germline CDR1 and CDR2 sequences are SEHNR and FQNEAQ (reference sequence). V lost 5 bases and J 4 bases, leaving 16 bases between the germline ends. DNA for the CDR3: TGTGCCAGCAGCGAGACAGGAGCCCTATCAGATACGCAGTATTTT. Its protein is CASSETGALSDTQYF.

This clone occurred a few times. The chain combines TRBV6-5 with TRBJ2-1, with TRBD2 matching 7 bases. Germline CDR1 and CDR2: MNHEY and SVGAGI. Trimming cost V 4 bases and J 4 bases; bases outside gene matches: 4. CDR3 size: 14 residues. The CDR3 loop reads CASSSGGRYNEQFF. CDR3 nucleotides: TGTGCCAGCAGTTCGGGGGGAAGATACAATGAGCAGTTCTTC.

V usage is TRBV12-5 and J usage is TRBJ2-6; TRBD1 aligns across 7 bases. From germline, CDR1 is LGHNT and CDR2 FRNRAP. The CDR3 loop spans 18 amino acids. The J segment lost 6 bases and the V segment lost 2 bases, leaving 13 bases of the junction unmatched. The CDR3 DNA reads as TGTGCTAGTGGTTTGACCGGACAGGCACCCTCGCAGGCCAACGTCCTGACTTTC. It codes for CASGLTGQAPSQANVLTF.

The chain combines TRBV7-2 with TRBJ2-3; D gene ambiguous. The germline V and J ends were trimmed by 4 bases and 8 bases, with 13 bases remaining between them. CDR3 size: 13 residues. Per the germline V gene, CDR1 is SGHTA and CDR2 is FQGNSA. CDR3 sequence reads: CASSSPDTGTQYF. The CDR3 region has the DNA TGTGCCAGCAGCTCCCCCGACACCGGTACGCAGTATTTT.